This T cell receptor beta chain was obtained from a study of cytomegalovirus exposure and HLA in healthy donors. Concerning this clone: Antigen: not known.

Study-wide results and caveats: Analysis performed later showed TCR beta chains linked to HLA being more clonally expanded than equally common others. In a later analysis, parvovirus B19, influenza, CMV and Epstein-Barr virus appeared linked to several top co-occurrence clusters. Researchers had no immune exposure information except CMV serostatus available.

The study ran its PCR with 60 Vbeta and 13 Jbeta primers. Authors' analysis steps: An analysis that came later counted 80 million or so unique TCR beta chains, roughly 11 million shared. Method: immunoSEQ multiplex PCR; TCRdb's copy keeps in-frame clones and lacks some. The V and J calls and clone size were taken over from that table, and D and trimming were inferred from the DNA. The repertoire holds hundreds of thousands of clones, with around 80% as singletons. The sequenced material came from PBMCs. This clonotype was sampled from a boy aged 2 to 9 in good health and CMV-seronegative.

As DNA, the CDR3 is TGCGCCAGCCTACGGACAGGGGGCTCTGGGGCCAACGTCCTGACTTTC. Residues: CASLRTGGSGANVLTF. The V call is TRBV5-1, the J call TRBJ2-6; 10 bases match TRBD1. V shed 7 bases, J shed 0 bases, and the junction held 4 bases outside the gene matches. The length of the CDR3 is 16 residues. CDR1 and CDR2 (germline): SGHRS, YFSETQ.